The clone carrying this TCR beta chain was detected only a few times. The target antigen is unknown. These data belong to a study of spatial heterogeneity in lung cancer. Findings and limits, study-wide: Blood showed ubiquitous tumor TCRs more often at resection than at routine follow-up.

TCR cDNA molecules each had a unique molecular identifier. TCRdb independently ran MiXCR on the 5' RACE reads; one entry per CDR3 protein. The data contain roughly 50,000 distinct CDR3 sequences, less than 9% of them singletons. CDR3 size: 15 residues. Per germline, CDR1 KGHSH and CDR2 LQKENI. V was pared by 6 bases and J by 4 bases, with 9 bases of the junction left unmatched. Time point specified: sample taken at primary tumor resection. Frozen PBMC, nontumor lung or tumor provided whole RNA, which was sequenced unsorted. The specimen comprised PBMCs, sampled at surgery. The chain has TRBV18 and TRBJ1-5; 7 bases align to TRBD1. The clonotype was recovered from a female donor with early-stage non-small cell lung cancer. DNA of the CDR3: TGTGCCAGCTCCCCCACCCGGGACAGAAATCAGCCCCAGCATTTT. Translation: CASSPTRDRNQPQHF.